The present entry profiles one T cell receptor beta chain with its context. Its antigen is undetermined. This entry is derived from a study of cytomegalovirus exposure and HLA in healthy donors. The CDR3 is 17 amino acids. The trim removed 1 base at V and 3 bases at J, leaving 9 bases unmatched. Germline-derived CDR1 and CDR2 are SGHTA and FQGNSA. Points from the study as a whole: CMV antigen specificity of a few CMV-associated chains was confirmed in vitro. A later analysis reportedly found fewer N-insertions in an Asian-associated ancestry cluster than the roughly 730-donor mean.

The PCR was carried out with 60 Vbeta primers and 13 Jbeta primers. Some clones are missing from TCRdb's copy, which holds only in-frame ones; the method was immunoSEQ multiplex PCR. The sample table sets out approximately 110,000 clones. V and J are TRBV7-2 and TRBJ2-7; 10 bases agree with TRBD2. What was sequenced was PBMCs. The source is a man in his forties or fifties in good health and CMV-seronegative. The CDR3 DNA follows: TGTGCCAGCAGCTTAGGTAGCGGGAGGTACCCTAACTACGAGCAGTACTTC. Protein sequence: CASSLGSGRYPNYEQYF.